This T cell receptor (beta chain) is drawn from a study of technical replicates of blood from a handful of donors. Per germline, CDR1 KGHSH and CDR2 LQKENI. V lost 6 bases to trimming and J lost 2 bases; unmatched junction nucleotides: 4. This CDR3 region has 13 residues. Using immunoSEQ multiplex PCR, the repertoire was profiled, and TCRdb retains in-frame clones only, with some absent. The table has approximately 52,000 clones, 92% seen once; the top ten hold 3.9%. The clonotype originates from a human donor in good health. Some clones in this sample may be carry-over from other donors' samples. The material sequenced was PBMCs. The chain employs TRBV18 and TRBJ2-7, with 7 positions matching TRBD2. The CDR3 nucleotides read TGTGCCAGCTCCGGCGGGAGCGCCTACGAGCAGTACTTC. Translation: CASSGGSAYEQYF.